This is a list of T cell receptor beta chains from one sample in a study of identical twins. TCRdb used MiXCR to reprocess the 5' RACE reads, holding one entry per CDR3 protein. The table includes a few hundred thousand distinct CDR3 sequences, about a fifth detected once. The sequenced material came from naive T cells sorted from blood. The receptors here all came from a man aged 50 to 59 in good health. Both conserved end residues are part of each CDR3. A D gene is named only where the DNA matches it firmly. The listing skips clone size in some rows; elsewhere it reads once, few, many or a size class.

v_call: TRBV20-1
j_call: TRBJ2-5
clone_size: -
d_call: -
cdr3_aa: CSASQTQYF
cdr3_nt: TGCAGTGCTAGTCAGACCCAGTACTTC

v_call: TRBV12-3/TRBV12-4
j_call: TRBJ2-3
clone_size: -
d_call: -
cdr3_aa: CASSPERTDTQYF
cdr3_nt: TGTGCCAGCAGCCCGGAACGCACAGATACGCAGTATTTT

v_call: TRBV20-1
j_call: TRBJ1-5
clone_size: few
d_call: TRBD1
cdr3_aa: CSAIRGQGGQPQHF
cdr3_nt: TGCAGTGCAATACGCGGACAGGGTGGCCAGCCCCAGCATTTT

v_call: TRBV4-1
j_call: TRBJ2-1
clone_size: -
d_call: -
cdr3_aa: CASSQGHSSYNEQFF
cdr3_nt: TGCGCCAGCAGCCAAGGGCACAGCTCCTACAATGAGCAGTTCTTC

v_call: TRBV10-3
j_call: TRBJ2-7
clone_size: few
d_call: TRBD2
cdr3_aa: CAIRPGLAADSEQYF
cdr3_nt: TGTGCCATCAGACCCGGACTAGCTGCCGATAGTGAGCAGTACTTC

v_call: TRBV2
j_call: TRBJ2-1
clone_size: few
d_call: TRBD2
cdr3_aa: CASKETSGSNEQFF
cdr3_nt: TGTGCCAGCAAGGAGACTAGCGGGAGCAATGAGCAGTTCTTC

v_call: TRBV27
j_call: TRBJ2-7
clone_size: few
d_call: -
cdr3_aa: CASAPGGIISYEQYF
cdr3_nt: TGTGCCAGCGCCCCGGGCGGGATTATCTCCTACGAGCAGTACTTC

v_call: TRBV12-3/TRBV12-4
j_call: TRBJ2-7
clone_size: few
d_call: -
cdr3_aa: CASSWLRGGWAYEQYF
cdr3_nt: TGTGCCAGCAGTTGGCTGAGGGGGGGGTGGGCCTACGAGCAGTACTTC

v_call: TRBV7-3
j_call: TRBJ2-7
clone_size: many
d_call: -
cdr3_aa: CASSLTRSYEQYF
cdr3_nt: TGTGCCAGCAGCTTAACACGGTCCTACGAGCAGTACTTC

v_call: TRBV29-1
j_call: TRBJ1-2
clone_size: -
d_call: -
cdr3_aa: CSATLGLEHGYTF
cdr3_nt: TGCAGCGCAACCCTGGGATTGGAACATGGCTACACCTTC

v_call: TRBV12-3/TRBV12-4
j_call: TRBJ2-4
clone_size: -
d_call: TRBD2
cdr3_aa: CASRTGLANKNIQYF
cdr3_nt: TGTGCCAGCAGAACGGGACTAGCGAATAAAAACATTCAGTACTTC

v_call: TRBV14
j_call: TRBJ2-5
clone_size: -
d_call: -
cdr3_aa: CASSQDWAADQETQYF
cdr3_nt: TGTGCCAGCAGCCAAGATTGGGCGGCTGACCAAGAGACCCAGTACTTC

v_call: TRBV5-6
j_call: TRBJ2-7
clone_size: -
d_call: -
cdr3_aa: CASSPLLTSGYEQYF
cdr3_nt: TGTGCCAGCAGCCCGCTACTAACCTCAGGCTACGAGCAGTACTTC

v_call: TRBV5-5
j_call: TRBJ2-7
clone_size: few
d_call: TRBD1
cdr3_aa: CASSPGTARAYEQYF
cdr3_nt: TGTGCCAGCAGCCCCGGGACAGCGAGGGCCTACGAGCAGTACTTC

v_call: TRBV5-1
j_call: TRBJ1-4
clone_size: few
d_call: TRBD1
cdr3_aa: CASQDRDEKLFF
cdr3_nt: TGCGCCAGCCAAGACAGGGATGAAAAACTGTTTTTT

v_call: TRBV4-3
j_call: TRBJ2-7
clone_size: few
d_call: -
cdr3_aa: CASSLERVGRNPYEQYF
cdr3_nt: TGCGCCAGCAGCCTAGAAAGGGTCGGGCGGAATCCCTACGAGCAGTACTTC

v_call: TRBV6-2/TRBV6-3
j_call: TRBJ2-1
clone_size: few
d_call: TRBD2
cdr3_aa: CASSYPSGRAYNEQFF
cdr3_nt: TGTGCCAGCAGTTACCCCAGCGGGAGGGCCTACAATGAGCAGTTCTTC

v_call: TRBV7-2
j_call: TRBJ1-5
clone_size: many
d_call: TRBD1
cdr3_aa: CASSLGDRVQPQHF
cdr3_nt: TGTGCCAGCAGCTTAGGGGACAGGGTCCAGCCCCAGCATTTT

v_call: TRBV6-2/TRBV6-3
j_call: TRBJ2-2
clone_size: -
d_call: -
cdr3_aa: CASRSAGTGELFF
cdr3_nt: TGTGCCAGCAGGAGTGCAGGGACCGGGGAGCTGTTTTTT

v_call: TRBV6-5
j_call: TRBJ2-7
clone_size: -
d_call: -
cdr3_aa: CASSYGRQGTYEQYF
cdr3_nt: TGTGCCAGCAGTTACGGGCGCCAGGGAACCTACGAGCAGTACTTC

v_call: TRBV6-1
j_call: TRBJ2-7
clone_size: many
d_call: -
cdr3_aa: CPDTLRQVSGYEQYF
cdr3_nt: TGTCCCGATACATTACGTCAGGTTTCGGGCTACGAGCAGTACTTC

v_call: TRBV20-1
j_call: TRBJ2-3
clone_size: many
d_call: TRBD2
cdr3_aa: CSAPSSGGGDTQYF
cdr3_nt: TGCAGTGCTCCGTCTAGCGGGGGAGGAGATACGCAGTATTTT

v_call: TRBV23-1
j_call: TRBJ2-4
clone_size: many
d_call: TRBD2
cdr3_aa: CASSQRGLAGENIQYF
cdr3_nt: TGCGCCAGCAGTCAACGAGGACTAGCGGGAGAAAACATTCAGTACTTC

v_call: TRBV6-2/TRBV6-3
j_call: TRBJ2-1
clone_size: -
d_call: -
cdr3_aa: CASRNRELGEQFF
cdr3_nt: TGTGCCAGCAGAAACAGGGAATTGGGTGAGCAGTTCTTC

v_call: TRBV7-2
j_call: TRBJ1-6
clone_size: -
d_call: -
cdr3_aa: CASSLGMNSPLHF
cdr3_nt: TGTGCCAGCAGCTTAGGGATGAATTCACCCCTCCACTTT

v_call: TRBV20-1
j_call: TRBJ1-6
clone_size: -
d_call: -
cdr3_aa: CSARADFGPPLHF
cdr3_nt: TGCAGTGCTAGAGCGGACTTCGGACCACCCCTCCACTTT

v_call: TRBV15
j_call: TRBJ2-3
clone_size: many
d_call: TRBD1
cdr3_aa: CATSREYKGAGDTQYF
cdr3_nt: TGTGCCACCAGCAGAGAATACAAGGGGGCCGGAGATACGCAGTATTTT

v_call: TRBV28
j_call: TRBJ2-2
clone_size: many
d_call: -
cdr3_aa: CASSLIGELFF
cdr3_nt: TGTGCCAGCAGTTTGATCGGGGAGCTGTTTTTT

v_call: TRBV20-1
j_call: TRBJ2-7
clone_size: many
d_call: -
cdr3_aa: CSARRTATYEQYF
cdr3_nt: TGCAGTGCTCGACGGACAGCGACCTACGAGCAGTACTTC

v_call: TRBV12-3/TRBV12-4
j_call: TRBJ2-5
clone_size: many
d_call: TRBD2
cdr3_aa: CASTPSGRPSETQYF
cdr3_nt: TGTGCCAGCACCCCTAGCGGGAGGCCGTCAGAGACCCAGTACTTC

v_call: TRBV6-1
j_call: TRBJ1-2
clone_size: many
d_call: -
cdr3_aa: CASSAGPSYGYTF
cdr3_nt: TGTGCCAGCAGCGCCGGGCCTTCCTATGGCTACACCTTC

v_call: TRBV9
j_call: TRBJ2-3
clone_size: few
d_call: -
cdr3_aa: CASSVGGIADTQYF
cdr3_nt: TGTGCCAGCAGCGTGGGGGGTATCGCAGATACGCAGTATTTT

v_call: TRBV6-1
j_call: TRBJ2-7
clone_size: -
d_call: -
cdr3_aa: CASSPGTRLSSYEQYF
cdr3_nt: TGTGCCAGCAGTCCCGGGACGCGTCTTAGCTCCTACGAGCAGTACTTC

v_call: TRBV6-5
j_call: TRBJ1-2
clone_size: -
d_call: -
cdr3_aa: CASSYWAGEGGYGYTF
cdr3_nt: TGTGCCAGCAGTTACTGGGCAGGGGAAGGAGGCTATGGCTACACCTTC

v_call: TRBV5-4
j_call: TRBJ2-2
clone_size: -
d_call: -
cdr3_aa: CASSLVSHGGTGELFF
cdr3_nt: TGTGCCAGCAGCTTGGTATCCCACGGAGGGACCGGGGAGCTGTTTTTT

v_call: TRBV4-3
j_call: TRBJ2-7
clone_size: -
d_call: -
cdr3_aa: CASSQDLIQHRAYEQYF
cdr3_nt: TGCGCCAGCAGCCAAGATCTGATACAGCACAGGGCCTACGAGCAGTACTTC

v_call: TRBV5-1
j_call: TRBJ1-3
clone_size: -
d_call: -
cdr3_aa: CASSLETAGSSGNTIYF
cdr3_nt: TGCGCCAGCAGCTTGGAAACAGCGGGGAGCTCTGGAAACACCATATATTTT

v_call: TRBV10-3
j_call: TRBJ1-3
clone_size: -
d_call: -
cdr3_aa: CAISHPGNTIYF
cdr3_nt: TGTGCCATCAGTCACCCTGGAAACACCATATATTTT

v_call: TRBV7-9
j_call: TRBJ1-2
clone_size: many
d_call: -
cdr3_aa: CASSLAGGNGYTF
cdr3_nt: TGTGCCAGCAGCTTAGCGGGCGGGAATGGCTACACCTTC

v_call: TRBV19
j_call: TRBJ1-5
clone_size: -
d_call: -
cdr3_aa: CASTPQLQGHHQPQHF
cdr3_nt: TGTGCCAGTACTCCCCAACTTCAGGGGCACCATCAGCCCCAGCATTTT

v_call: TRBV20-1
j_call: TRBJ1-5
clone_size: -
d_call: -
cdr3_aa: CSARAGEGGQPQHF
cdr3_nt: TGCAGTGCTAGAGCTGGTGAAGGAGGTCAGCCCCAGCATTTT

v_call: TRBV20-1
j_call: TRBJ2-6
clone_size: -
d_call: TRBD1
cdr3_aa: CSAGQGMIGANVLTF
cdr3_nt: TGCAGTGCTGGACAGGGAATGATCGGGGCCAACGTCCTGACTTTC

v_call: TRBV12-3/TRBV12-4
j_call: TRBJ2-3
clone_size: -
d_call: -
cdr3_aa: CASTLQPQGTDTQYF
cdr3_nt: TGTGCCAGCACCTTACAGCCTCAAGGCACAGATACGCAGTATTTT

v_call: TRBV5-1
j_call: TRBJ2-7
clone_size: few
d_call: TRBD1
cdr3_aa: CASSSDRGTYEQYF
cdr3_nt: TGCGCCAGCAGCTCCGACAGGGGAACCTACGAGCAGTACTTC

v_call: TRBV7-2
j_call: TRBJ2-7
clone_size: few
d_call: -
cdr3_aa: CASSYLGGNLPYEQYF
cdr3_nt: TGTGCCAGCAGCTACCTAGGGGGTAACCTACCCTACGAGCAGTACTTC

v_call: TRBV7-2
j_call: TRBJ2-2
clone_size: few
d_call: TRBD2
cdr3_aa: CASRNELAGAGTGELFF
cdr3_nt: TGTGCCAGCAGGAACGAACTAGCGGGAGCGGGCACCGGGGAGCTGTTTTTT

v_call: TRBV20-1
j_call: TRBJ1-2
clone_size: many
d_call: -
cdr3_aa: CSARDGTNYGYTF
cdr3_nt: TGCAGTGCTAGAGATGGAACAAACTATGGCTACACCTTC

v_call: TRBV29-1
j_call: TRBJ2-3
clone_size: many
d_call: TRBD2
cdr3_aa: CSVDNSGRENTDTQYF
cdr3_nt: TGCAGCGTTGATAATAGCGGGAGGGAAAACACAGATACGCAGTATTTT

v_call: TRBV18
j_call: TRBJ2-3
clone_size: few
d_call: -
cdr3_aa: CASSPMLATDTQYF
cdr3_nt: TGTGCCAGCTCACCAATGCTGGCCACAGATACGCAGTATTTT

v_call: TRBV5-1
j_call: TRBJ1-1
clone_size: many
d_call: -
cdr3_aa: CASSEEGLTEAFF
cdr3_nt: TGCGCCAGCAGTGAGGAAGGCCTCACTGAAGCTTTCTTT

v_call: TRBV20-1
j_call: TRBJ1-1
clone_size: -
d_call: TRBD1
cdr3_aa: CSAQGDSTNTEAFF
cdr3_nt: TGCAGTGCCCAGGGGGACAGTACGAACACTGAAGCTTTCTTT